This T cell receptor (beta chain) was sequenced during a study of spatial heterogeneity in lung cancer. Time point given: sample taken at primary tumor resection. The authors sequenced whole RNA from tumor, nontumor lung or frozen PBMC without sorting. This clonotype came up many times. One entry per CDR3 protein results from TCRdb running MiXCR on the 5' RACE reads. The repertoire includes 40,000 to 45,000 distinct CDR3 sequences, approximately 7% of them detected once, and roughly 45% sits in the top ten. Sequences were derived from PBMCs, sampled at surgery. The sequence was obtained from a female donor with early-stage non-small cell lung cancer.

The CDR3 reads CASSYSIGNTIYF. The CDR3 DNA is TGTGCCAGCAGTTACTCTATCGGAAACACCATATATTTT. This chain connects TRBV6-5 to TRBJ1-3; D gene ambiguous. Germline-derived CDR1 and CDR2 are MNHEY and SVGAGI. Trimming took off 0 bases at V and 4 bases at J, with 4 bases between the two ends. The CDR3 length is 13 residues.